This section outlines one T cell receptor (beta chain) sequence together with its context. The antigen is not known. This sample is drawn from a study of T cells in Graves' hyperthyroidism and ophthalmopathy. The CDR3 runs to 15 residues. From germline, CDR1 is SGHRS and CDR2 YFSETQ. With 3 bases clipped from V and 8 bases from J, the junction kept 9 bases outside the gene matches. A NOSPECS grade of at least 4, a Clinical Activity Score of at least 3 and duration under 3 months were recorded in ophthalmopathy patients. Study-wide findings and caveats: Model predictions of ophthalmopathy came a median approximately 6.8 months before onset.

RNA transcripts served as the template for amplifying TCR beta CDR3 regions. First-round RT-PCR of the TCR CDR3 relied on the HTBI primer set. TCRdb ran MiXCR on the multiplex PCR reads and lists one entry per CDR3 protein. The table has 660,000 or so distinct CDR3 sequences, under 25% seen once; the top ten hold 30% to 40%. The chain combines TRBV5-1 with TRBJ2-1; 9 bases are shared with TRBD2. This TCR derives from a man aged 25-45 years with Graves' ophthalmopathy. What was sequenced was blood. CDR3 region: CASSSSSGTFYEQFF. The CDR3 DNA follows: TGCGCCAGCAGCTCCTCTAGCGGGACTTTCTATGAGCAGTTCTTC.